This TCR beta chain emerged from a study of PD-1 blockade in classical Hodgkin lymphoma. The germline V gene encodes CDR1 GTSNPN and CDR2 SVGIG (reference sequence). CDR3 length: 15 residues. Deletions cut 4 bases from V and 5 bases from J, with 15 bases between. This table comes from immunoSEQ multiplex PCR, and its TCRdb copy is limited to in-frame clones, with some not included. Of tens of thousands of clones in the sample, roughly nine tenths are singletons; the top ten hold roughly 8%. Sample time point: cycle 4 day 1 (C4D1), after five to seven weeks of nivolumab. With no exception, relapse followed autologous stem cell transplantation in all patients, and brentuximab vedotin exposure varied. A single count supports this clone.

The rearrangement links TRBV30 to TRBJ1-6; a possible D gene is TRBD1 (6 bases). The sample here was peripheral blood mononuclear cells (PBMCs), taken before the fourth cycle of nivolumab. The source is a human donor with classical Hodgkin lymphoma. The CDR3 loop reads CAWMRGDINNSPLHF. The DNA for the CDR3 is TGTGCCTGGATGCGGGGGGACATCAATAATTCACCCCTCCACTTT.